The next 17 T cell receptor beta chains were all read from a single sample in a study of cytomegalovirus exposure and HLA in healthy donors. PCR primers comprised 60 Vbeta and 13 Jbeta primers. Libraries were prepared by immunoSEQ multiplex PCR; TCRdb keeps only in-frame clonotypes and omits some of them. The table records under 200,000 clones, roughly 80% of them present only once. The sample consisted of PBMCs. The receptors stem from a female donor in good health and CMV-seronegative.

This clone was counted between two and nine times. The V gene is TRBV7-2, the J gene TRBJ2-7, with TRBD2 as a possible D gene (7 bases). The CDR3 length is 14 residues. V was shortened by 2 bases and J by 4 bases, with 12 bases between the two germline ends. The germline gives CDR1 SGHTA, CDR2 FQGNSA. CDR3 protein: CASSLTGGRYEQYF. The CDR3 DNA reads TGTGCCAGCAGCTTAACGGGGGGCCGTTACGAGCAGTACTTC. Full variable domain (missing parts from reference TRBV7-2 and TRBJ2-7): GAGVSQSPSNKVTEKGKDVELRCDPISGHTALYWYRQSLGQGLEFLIYFQGNSAPDKSGLPSDRFSAERTGGSVSTLTIQRTQQEDSAVYLCASSLTGGRYEQYFGPGTRLTVT.

The genes are TRBV4-2 and TRBJ2-1; 8 bases line up with TRBD2. The CDR3 has 17 amino acids. Germline loops: CDR1 LGHNA, CDR2 YNFKEQ. Unmatched junction bases numbered 9, after V lost 5 bases and J lost 0 bases. CDR3 protein: CASSSRTSLSSYNEQFF. CDR3 in DNA: TGTGCCAGCAGCTCCCGGACTAGCCTAAGCTCCTACAATGAGCAGTTCTTC.

This chain uses TRBV28 with TRBJ1-5, with TRBD1 matching over 7 bases. The CDR3 has 11 residues. The V gene's germline CDR1 is MDHEN and CDR2 SYDVKM. Losses at the gene ends were 5 bases for V and 15 bases for J; bases not matched to a gene: 7. CDR3 in amino acids: CASSPGTVRHF. The CDR3 nucleotides read TGTGCCAGCAGTCCGGGGACAGTGAGGCATTTT.

The table lists this clone with a few counts. The chain has TRBV5-6 and TRBJ1-4; 8 bases agree with TRBD1. The J segment lost 1 base and the V segment lost 2 bases, leaving 4 bases of the junction unmatched. This CDR3 spans 16 amino acids. Looked up from germline, CDR1 is SGHDT and CDR2 is YYEEEE. The CDR3 reads CASSFRTGLTNEKLFF. DNA for the CDR3: TGTGCCAGCAGCTTCAGGACAGGGCTAACTAATGAAAAACTGTTTTTT.

V and J are TRBV2 and TRBJ1-5; D might be TRBD1 (6 bases). The CDR3 extends over 14 amino acids. The germline V gene encodes CDR1 SNHLY and CDR2 FYNNEI. The V gene lost 6 bases and the J gene lost 4 bases, with 13 bases spanning the gap. CDR3 DNA: TGTGCCAGCAGCCAGACAGGAGGAAATCAGCCCCAGCATTTT. This gives the protein CASSQTGGNQPQHF.

The V call is TRBV6-4, the J call TRBJ2-2; 7 positions match TRBD1. V lost 4 bases and J lost 5; bases outside the gene matches: 4. The CDR3 is 14 residues long. The germline CDR1 and CDR2 sequences are MRHNA and SNTAGT. Here the CDR3 DNA reads TGTGCCAGCAGTGTTGGGACAGCTACCGGGGAGCTGTTTTTT. Translation gives CASSVGTATGELFF.

The genes are TRBV7-2 and TRBJ2-5, with a tentative D call TRBD1 (5 bases). The V and J ends lost 4 bases and 11 bases respectively, with 17 bases between them. The CDR3 runs 13 residues. CDR1 and CDR2 from the germline V gene are SGHTA and FQGNSA. CDR3 residues: CASSSPSRGEQYF. The CDR3 coding sequence is TGTGCCAGCAGCTCCCCGTCTAGGGGTGAGCAGTACTTC. Looking up the rest from reference TRBV7-2 and TRBJ2-5 gives the full variable domain: GAGVSQSPSNKVTEKGKDVELRCDPISGHTALYWYRQSLGQGLEFLIYFQGNSAPDKSGLPSDRFSAERTGGSVSTLTIQRTQQEDSAVYLCASSSPSRGEQYFGPGTRLLVL.

The chain has TRBV28 and TRBJ2-3, with D perhaps TRBD2 (6 bases). With 7 bases removed from V and 4 bases from J, the gap between germline ends came to 12 bases. The length of the CDR3 is 13 residues. Per germline, CDR1 MDHEN and CDR2 SYDVKM. The CDR3 loop reads CASTSGVADTQYF. DNA of the CDR3: TGTGCCAGCACCTCGGGGGTTGCAGATACGCAGTATTTT.

This chain links TRBV28 with TRBJ1-1; D unresolved. The CDR3 spans 11 residues. Trimming left V 5 bases short and J 8 bases short, with 9 bases between. Germline CDR1 reads MDHEN; CDR2 reads SYDVKM. The CDR3 bases are TGTGCCAGCAGTGCGGCACTGGAAGCTTTCTTT. This codes for CASSAALEAFF. Looking up the rest from reference TRBV28 and TRBJ1-1 gives the full variable domain: DVKVTQSSRYLVKRTGEKVFLECVQDMDHENMFWYRQDPGLGLRLIYFSYDVKMKEKGDIPEGYSVSREKKERFSLILESASTNQTSMYLCASSAALEAFFGQGTRLTVV.

The chain has TRBV5-4 and TRBJ1-1; possible D gene TRBD1, 6 bases. Trimming removed 0 bases at V and 2 bases at J, with 11 bases between. The CDR3 is 15 residues long. CDR1 is SGHNT and CDR2 is YYREEE in the germline V gene (reference sequence). CDR3 DNA sequence: TGTGCCAGCAGCTTGGTAGGGGGAGATAACACTGAAGCTTTCTTT. It translates to CASSLVGGDNTEAFF.

This clone showed up just once. CDR3 in DNA: TGTGCCAGCAGTGTACCCCGACAGGGCGGGGATGGCTACACCTTC. The encoded protein is CASSVPRQGGDGYTF. The V and J genes are TRBV28 and TRBJ1-2; TRBD1 agrees at 7 bases. Losses at the gene ends were 5 bases for V and 6 bases for J; bases not matched to a gene: 12. CDR1 MDHEN and CDR2 SYDVKM come from the germline V gene. The CDR3 extends over 15 amino acids.

This clone has just a few counts. The CDR3 coding sequence is TGTGCCAGCAGCCTCGGGGGACCGCGAACGTCCTCTGGAAACACCATATATTTT. Amino acids: CASSLGGPRTSSGNTIYF. The chain combines TRBV13 with TRBJ1-3; maybe TRBD1 (5 bases). Germline V CDR1 and CDR2: PRHDT, FYEKMQ (reference sequence). Trimming pared 5 bases from V and 0 bases from J, leaving 20 bases between. This CDR3 comprises 18 residues.

V gene TRBV7-6 combines with J gene TRBJ2-1, with D unresolved. Germline CDR1 SGHVS, CDR2 FNYEAQ. Trimming shortened V by 5 bases and J by 5 bases, and 4 bases separated the two germline ends. The CDR3 has 11 amino acids. CDR3 nucleotides: TGTGCCAGCAGCGGCAACAATGAGCAGTTCTTC. It encodes CASSGNNEQFF.

CDR3 in DNA: TGTGCCATCAGTCTGGGACTAGCGGGGGCCCAAGAGACCCAGTACTTC. Its protein is CAISLGLAGAQETQYF. This chain connects TRBV10-3 to TRBJ2-5, with TRBD2 matching over 14 bases. Germline V gives CDR1 ENHRY, CDR2 SYGVKD. This CDR3 comprises 16 residues. V was pared by 5 bases and J by 1 base, with 3 bases of the junction left unmatched.

V and J are TRBV28 and TRBJ1-5, with D maybe TRBD1 (6 bases). This CDR3 is 15 amino acids long. Germline V CDR1 and CDR2: MDHEN, SYDVKM. Trimming took off 6 bases at V and 6 bases at J, with 18 bases between the two ends. The CDR3 DNA sequence: TGTGCCAGCAGGGATCCCCCTTCGGACAGTCAGCCCCAGCATTTT. Amino acids: CASRDPPSDSQPQHF.

The gene calls are TRBV14 and TRBJ1-2; a weak D match, TRBD1 (5 bases). The CDR3 sequence is 15 residues long. In germline, CDR1 is SGHDN, CDR2 FVKESK. Trimming shortened V by 1 base and J by 4 bases, and 13 bases separated the two germline ends. Written as DNA, the CDR3 is TGTGCCAGCAGCCAAGGTCCCCGGACACTCTATGGCTACACCTTC. Amino acids: CASSQGPRTLYGYTF.

The chain links TRBV7-8 to TRBJ2-1; 13 bases agree with TRBD2. Germline values: CDR1 SGHVS, CDR2 FQNEAQ. The V gene end was trimmed by 5 bases and the J gene end by 6 bases; junction bases not matched to a gene: 13. This CDR3 has 18 amino acids. CDR3 coding DNA: TGTGCCAGCAGCATTGGACTAGCGGGAGTCCCCTCTTTCAATGAGCAGTTCTTC. It translates to CASSIGLAGVPSFNEQFF. Drawing the rest from reference TRBV7-8 and TRBJ2-1, the complete variable domain is GAGVSQSPRYKVAKRGQDVALRCDPISGHVSLFWYQQALGQGPEFLTYFQNEAQLDKSGLPSDRFFAERPEGSVSTLKIQRTQQEDSAVYLCASSIGLAGVPSFNEQFFGPGTRLTVL.